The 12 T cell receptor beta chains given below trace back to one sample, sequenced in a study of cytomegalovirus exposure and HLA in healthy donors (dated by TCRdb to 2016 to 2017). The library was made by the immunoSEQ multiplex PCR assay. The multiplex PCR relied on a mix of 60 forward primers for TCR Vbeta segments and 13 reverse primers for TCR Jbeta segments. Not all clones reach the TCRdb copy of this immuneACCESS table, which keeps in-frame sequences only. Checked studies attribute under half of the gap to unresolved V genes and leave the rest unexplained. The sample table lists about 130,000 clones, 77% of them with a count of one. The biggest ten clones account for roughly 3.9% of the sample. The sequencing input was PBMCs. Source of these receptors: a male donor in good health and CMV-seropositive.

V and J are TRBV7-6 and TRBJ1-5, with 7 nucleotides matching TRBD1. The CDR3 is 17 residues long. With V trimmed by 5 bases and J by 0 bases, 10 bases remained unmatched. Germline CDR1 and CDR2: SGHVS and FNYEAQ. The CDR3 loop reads CASSKDRELYSNQPQHF. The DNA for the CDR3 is TGTGCCAGCAGCAAAGACAGGGAACTTTATAGCAATCAGCCCCAGCATTTT.

The CDR3 loop is CASSRRDAAGYGYTF. DNA for the CDR3: TGTGCCAGCAGCCGGCGGGACGCCGCCGGTTATGGCTACACCTTC. The gene calls are TRBV7-8 and TRBJ1-2; D perhaps matches TRBD1 (5 bases). The germline CDR1 and CDR2 sequences are SGHVS and FQNEAQ. The CDR3 contains 15 residues. Trimming removed 5 bases at V and 5 bases at J, with 18 bases between.

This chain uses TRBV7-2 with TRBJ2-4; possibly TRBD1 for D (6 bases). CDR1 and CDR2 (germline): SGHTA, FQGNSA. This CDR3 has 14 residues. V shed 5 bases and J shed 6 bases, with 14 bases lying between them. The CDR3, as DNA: TGTGCCAGCAGCCTAACTCAGGGGTCAAACATTCAGTACTTC. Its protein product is CASSLTQGSNIQYF.

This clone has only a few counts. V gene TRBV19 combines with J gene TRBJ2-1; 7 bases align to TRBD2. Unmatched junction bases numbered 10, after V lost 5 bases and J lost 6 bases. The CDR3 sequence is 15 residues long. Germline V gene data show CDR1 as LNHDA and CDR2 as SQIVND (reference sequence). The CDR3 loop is CASSLGGGLVNEQFF. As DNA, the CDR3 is TGTGCCAGTAGTTTGGGGGGAGGGCTAGTCAATGAGCAGTTCTTC. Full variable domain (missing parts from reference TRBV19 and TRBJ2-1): DGGITQSPKYLFRKEGQNVTLSCEQNLNHDAMYWYRQDPGQGLRLIYYSQIVNDFQKGDIAEGYSVSREKKESFPLTVTSAQKNPTAFYLCASSLGGGLVNEQFFGPGTRLTVL.

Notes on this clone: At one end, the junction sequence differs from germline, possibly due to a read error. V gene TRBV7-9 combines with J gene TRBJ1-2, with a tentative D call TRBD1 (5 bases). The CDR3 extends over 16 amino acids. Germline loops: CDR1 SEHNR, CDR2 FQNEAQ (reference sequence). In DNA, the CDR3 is TGTTCCAGCAGCTTAAGTGGCAGGGAGGGGTACTATGGCTACACCTTC. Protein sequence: CSSSLSGREGYYGYTF. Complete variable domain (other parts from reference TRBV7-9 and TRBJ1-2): DTGVSQNPRHKITKRGQNVTFRCDPISEHNRLYWYRQTLGQGPEFLTYFQNEAQLEKSRLLSDRFSAERPKGSFSTLEIQRTEQGDSAMYLCSSSLSGREGYYGYTFGSGTRLTVV.

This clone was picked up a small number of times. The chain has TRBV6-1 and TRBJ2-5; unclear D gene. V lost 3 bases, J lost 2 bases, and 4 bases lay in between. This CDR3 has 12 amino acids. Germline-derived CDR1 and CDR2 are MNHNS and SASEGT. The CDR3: CASSDVQETQYF. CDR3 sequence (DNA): TGTGCCAGCAGTGACGTTCAAGAGACCCAGTACTTC.

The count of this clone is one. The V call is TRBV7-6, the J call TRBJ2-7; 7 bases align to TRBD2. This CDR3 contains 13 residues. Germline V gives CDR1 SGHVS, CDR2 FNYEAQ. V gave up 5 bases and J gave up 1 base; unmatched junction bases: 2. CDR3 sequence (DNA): TGTGCCAGCAGCCGGGGAGGGTCCTACGAGCAGTACTTC. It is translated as CASSRGGSYEQYF.

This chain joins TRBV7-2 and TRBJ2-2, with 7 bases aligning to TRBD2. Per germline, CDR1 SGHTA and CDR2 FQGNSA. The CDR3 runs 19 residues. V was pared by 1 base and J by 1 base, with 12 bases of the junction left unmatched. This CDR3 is CASSLERAKRGLNTGELFF. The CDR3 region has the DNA TGTGCCAGCAGCTTAGAGAGGGCTAAGCGGGGCCTGAACACCGGGGAGCTGTTTTTT.

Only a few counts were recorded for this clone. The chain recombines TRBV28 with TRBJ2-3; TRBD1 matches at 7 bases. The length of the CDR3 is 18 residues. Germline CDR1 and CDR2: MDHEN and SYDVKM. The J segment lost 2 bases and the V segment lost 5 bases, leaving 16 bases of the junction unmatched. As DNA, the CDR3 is TGTGCCAGCAGTCCTCATTCCCCCCGGGACAGCTACACAGATACGCAGTATTTT. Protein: CASSPHSPRDSYTDTQYF.

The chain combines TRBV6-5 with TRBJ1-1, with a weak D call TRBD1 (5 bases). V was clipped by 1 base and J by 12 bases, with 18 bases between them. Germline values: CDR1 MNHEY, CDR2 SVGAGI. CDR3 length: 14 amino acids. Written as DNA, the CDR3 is TGTGCCAGCAGTTACTTTCACGACAGCTATTATTCTTTCTTT. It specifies CASSYFHDSYYSFF.

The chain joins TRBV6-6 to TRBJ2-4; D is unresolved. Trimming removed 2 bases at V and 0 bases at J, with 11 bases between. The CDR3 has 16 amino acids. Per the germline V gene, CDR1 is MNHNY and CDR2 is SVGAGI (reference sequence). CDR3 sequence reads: CASSYPDSVAKNIQYF. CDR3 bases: TGTGCCAGCAGTTACCCCGACTCGGTAGCCAAAAACATTCAGTACTTC.

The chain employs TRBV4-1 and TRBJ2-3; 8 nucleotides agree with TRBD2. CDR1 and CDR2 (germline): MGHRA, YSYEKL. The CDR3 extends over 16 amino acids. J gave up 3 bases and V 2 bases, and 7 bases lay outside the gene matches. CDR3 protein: CASSQKGSGVTDTQYF. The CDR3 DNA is TGCGCCAGCAGCCAAAAGGGTAGCGGGGTTACAGATACGCAGTATTTT.